This T cell receptor beta chain was found in a study of cytomegalovirus exposure and HLA in healthy donors. At the level of the study: Assignment to the Caucasian-associated ancestry cluster applied to roughly 80% of the roughly 410 genotyped donors. Whole-study findings and limits: It was shown in a later analysis that HLA-associated TCR beta chains were more clonally expanded than other, equally common chains.

The PCR was carried out with 60 Vbeta primers and 13 Jbeta primers. Profiled with immunoSEQ multiplex PCR; TCRdb holds only in-frame clones, not every one. Of 250,000 to 350,000 clones listed, roughly 88% are singletons. Comment on this clone: Its specificity is unknown.

Trimming left V 4 bases short and J 1 base short, with 20 bases between. Germline loops: CDR1 SGDLS, CDR2 YYNGEE. The length of the CDR3 is 18 residues. The chain has TRBV9 and TRBJ1-4; tentative D call: TRBD1 (6 bases). The sample taken for sequencing was PBMCs. The receptor's source is a man aged 35 to 55 in good health and CMV-seropositive. The DNA of the CDR3 is TGTGCCAGCAGCCGCCCCCGGGGGGGCGCGGAAACTAATGAAAAACTGTTTTTT. This sequence encodes CASSRPRGGAETNEKLFF. The full variable domain, its missing parts supplied by reference TRBV9 and TRBJ1-4, is DSGVTQTPKHLITATGQRVTLRCSPRSGDLSVYWYQQSLDQGLQFLIQYYNGEERAKGNILERFSAQQFPDLHSELNLSSLELGDSALYFCASSRPRGGAETNEKLFFGSGTQLSVL.